This entry lists 31 T cell receptor beta chains sequenced from one sample in a study of blood T cells in healthy people across ages (dated by TCRdb to the mid-2010s). The library was prepared using 5' RACE. The reads were generated on an Illumina HiSeq 2500. A second PCR of roughly 6 to 11 cycles was performed with a sample-barcoded 5' primer and a J-beta primer mix. TCRdb handled the public reads itself, with Q25 trimming in fastp and clone calling in MiXCR, and kept productive beta chains. Under each unique CDR3 protein, matching rows form one entry showing the most common genes and DNA. The sample table shows 1.5 million or so distinct CDR3 sequences, and approximately 42% are seen once. Of the sample, roughly 7.7% falls within the top ten clones. Sequenced sample: blood. The receptors were sampled from a young woman in good health.

This clonotype was seen only a few times. The chain recombines TRBV25-1 with TRBJ2-3; 7 bases line up with TRBD2. Germline V lookup: CDR1 MGHDK, CDR2 SYGVNS. The CDR3 has 15 amino acids. V shed 2 bases, J shed 2 bases, and the junction held 4 bases outside the gene matches. DNA of the CDR3: TGTGCCAGCAGTGAAGGGGGGAGGGCCACAGATACGCAGTATTTT. It translates to CASSEGGRATDTQYF.

This chain joins TRBV12-3 or TRBV12-4 and TRBJ1-2; D is uncertain. CDR3 length: 16 residues. V was clipped by 7 bases and J by 5 bases, with 23 bases between them. The chain's CDR3 is CASTLLVGDFLYGYTF. The CDR3 DNA is TGTGCCAGCACCCTCCTGGTGGGCGACTTCCTTTATGGCTACACCTTC.

A word on this clonotype: Compared with germline, one end of the junction differs, possibly owing to a read error. The rearrangement links TRBV7-9 to TRBJ2-1; a weak D match, TRBD2 (6 bases). CDR3 length: 15 amino acids. Germline V gene data show CDR1 as SEHNR and CDR2 as FQNEAQ (reference sequence). The DNA of the CDR3 is TGTGCCAGCAGCTTAGCGGGCGGAGGGTACTATGAGAAGTTCTTC. It specifies CASSLAGGGYYEKFF.

Concerning this clonotype: This may come from a read error, since a much larger clone is one base off. The DNA for the CDR3 is TGTGCCAGCAGCTTTCACGGGTCAGATACGCAGTATTTT. Its protein product is CASSFHGSDTQYF. J is TRBJ2-3 and V is TRBV7-2; D gene ambiguous. The CDR3 is 13 residues long. CDR1 is SGHTA and CDR2 is FQGNSA in the germline V gene. V lost 3 bases to trimming and J lost 4 bases, with 8 bases between them.

This clonotype was seen a few times. In DNA form, the CDR3 reads TGTGCCAGCAGTTTAGAACAGGGCTACGAGCAGTACTTC. It codes for CASSLEQGYEQYF. The chain combines TRBV12-3 or TRBV12-4 with TRBJ2-7, with D maybe TRBD1 (6 bases). V was pared by 1 base and J by 3 bases, with 7 bases between. The CDR3 runs to 13 residues.

This chain links TRBV6-1 with TRBJ1-2; 11 bases are a match to TRBD1. The CDR3 has 16 amino acids. Germline V CDR1 and CDR2: MNHNS, SASEGT. V shed 7 bases and J 8 bases; nucleotides not matched to a gene: 15. The CDR3: CASTSPKGQGARGYTF. For the CDR3, the DNA is TGTGCCAGCACCTCCCCAAAAGGACAGGGGGCCCGGGGCTACACCTTC.

V is TRBV15 and J is TRBJ1-2, with D possibly matching TRBD1 (5 bases). V lost 0 bases to trimming and J lost 6 bases, with 14 bases between them. The CDR3 extends over 15 amino acids. Germline values: CDR1 LNHNV, CDR2 YYDKDF (reference sequence). As DNA, the CDR3 is TGTGCCACCAGCAGAGATAGCGGGACCGCCCATGGCTACACCTTC. Its protein product is CATSRDSGTAHGYTF.

In its sample, this clonotype was seen a few times. The rearrangement links TRBV5-1 to TRBJ2-4; D remains ambiguous. Germline CDR1 and CDR2: SGHRS and YFSETQ. The CDR3 loop spans 17 amino acids. Trimming pared 3 bases from V and 0 bases from J, leaving 16 bases between. This CDR3 reads CASSWSAETIAKNIQYF. The CDR3 bases are TGCGCCAGCAGCTGGAGCGCCGAGACGATAGCCAAAAACATTCAGTACTTC.

Of note for this clonotype: Its ends do not fully match the called genes, so a read error is possible. This chain connects TRBV6-2 or TRBV6-3 to TRBJ2-7; D is possibly TRBD2 (6 bases). The germline CDR1 and CDR2 sequences are MNHEY and SVGEGT. The CDR3 is 16 residues long. CDR3 sequence reads: CASSYSLREPSYERYF. CDR3 nucleotide sequence: TGTGCCAGCAGTTACAGCTTGCGGGAACCCTCCTACGAGCGGTACTTC.

J is TRBJ2-3 and V is TRBV12-3 or TRBV12-4; D remains unclear. Between the trimmed V and J ends, which lost 2 bases and 1 base, there was a span of 7 bases. The CDR3 sequence is 14 residues long. The CDR3 DNA reads TGTGCCAGCAGTTTAAGCGCTCGCACAGATACGCAGTATTTT. It encodes CASSLSARTDTQYF.

This chain uses TRBV6-5 with TRBJ2-5; the D gene is possibly TRBD1 (6 bases). The CDR3 spans 16 residues. V dropped 6 bases and J dropped 2 bases, with 19 bases sitting between them. Germline CDR1 and CDR2: MNHEY and SVGAGI. CDR3 in DNA: TGTGCCAGCAGCCCCAGGGCAGGGGCCTTTCAAGAGACCCAGTACTTC. Its translation is CASSPRAGAFQETQYF.

CDR3 nucleotide sequence: TGCAGTGCTACAGGCACCAACTACAATGAGCAGTTCTTC. Encoded protein: CSATGTNYNEQFF. This sequence joins TRBV20-1 and TRBJ2-1; D is unresolved. Trimming took 4 bases from V and 3 from J, leaving 10 bases between them. The CDR3 is 13 amino acids. Germline CDR1 reads DFQATT; CDR2 reads SNEGSKA (reference sequence).

The chain recombines TRBV28 with TRBJ2-5; 9 bases fit TRBD1. The J call is doubtful: the DNA matches TRBJ2-7 better. The CDR3 is 15 amino acids. Germline V lookup: CDR1 MDHEN, CDR2 SYDVKM. CDR3 DNA: TGTGCCAGCAGTGGCTCCGGGACAGGGTTGGTCGAGCAGTACTTC. This gives the protein CASSGSGTGLVEQYF.

The V and J genes are TRBV20-1 and TRBJ2-3; D remains ambiguous. The CDR3 runs 12 residues. The germline gives CDR1 DFQATT, CDR2 SNEGSKA (reference sequence). V was shortened by 0 bases and J by 8 bases, with 9 bases between the two germline ends. The CDR3 here is CSARDNGRTQYF. CDR3 DNA: TGCAGTGCTAGAGATAACGGGCGTACGCAGTATTTT.

This clonotype was seen only a few times. This chain connects TRBV12-3 or TRBV12-4 to TRBJ2-1; 10 nucleotides align to TRBD2. J lost 4 bases, V lost 6 bases, and 3 bases had no gene match. The CDR3 is 14 amino acids. CDR3 in amino acids: CASRAGGLYNEQFF. CDR3 nucleotides: TGTGCCAGCAGAGCGGGAGGGTTGTACAATGAGCAGTTCTTC.

For the CDR3, the DNA is TGTGCCAGCAGTTACTCGGGGGGAACAGCCAAAAACATTCAGTACTTC. Its protein product is CASSYSGGTAKNIQYF. The chain links TRBV6-6 to TRBJ2-4, with D possibly TRBD2 on 6 matching bases. CDR1 is MNHNY and CDR2 is SVGAGI in the germline V gene (reference sequence). This CDR3 contains 16 residues. The V and J ends lost 0 bases and 0 bases respectively, with 9 bases between them.

This clonotype was counted only a few times. Being one base from a much bigger clone, this may be a read error. V is TRBV7-2 and J is TRBJ1-2; D might be TRBD1 (6 bases). Between the trimmed V and J ends, which lost 1 base and 8 bases, there was a span of 20 bases. In germline, CDR1 is SGHTA, CDR2 FQGNSA. The CDR3 contains 16 residues. The CDR3 here is CASSLGSLVQGRGYTF. The DNA of the CDR3 is TGTGCCAGCAGCTTAGGGTCTCTCGTACAGGGAAGGGGCTACACCTTC.

Notes on this clonotype: A much larger clone differs by one base, so this may be a read error. This chain joins TRBV27 and TRBJ2-7; the match to TRBD2 covers 10 bases. Trimming removed 6 bases from V and 5 bases from J; junction bases left unmatched: 16. The CDR3 is 17 amino acids. Per germline, CDR1 MNHEY and CDR2 SMNVEV (reference sequence). The CDR3 spells CASSRFRTSGEADEQYF. Here the CDR3 DNA reads TGTGCCAGCAGCCGGTTTCGTACTAGCGGGGAAGCCGACGAGCAGTACTTC.

This chain uses TRBV12-3 or TRBV12-4 with TRBJ2-3; possible D gene TRBD1, 6 bases. V was trimmed by 3 bases and J by 14 bases, leaving 15 bases between them. The CDR3 totals 12 residues. CDR3 in DNA: TGTGCCAGCAGTTTGGGCCAGGGGTCTGGGTATTTT. Its protein is CASSLGQGSGYF.

The chain is built from TRBV3-1 and TRBJ1-2, with D possibly being TRBD1 (6 bases). CDR1 LGHDT and CDR2 YNNKEL come from the germline V gene (reference sequence). CDR3 length: 16 residues. V gave up 4 bases and J gave up 1 base, with 16 bases separating them. The CDR3 DNA follows: TGTGCCAGCAGCCCCCGGGGGCAGGGGAATAACTATGGCTACACCTTC. Translating gives CASSPRGQGNNYGYTF.

This clonotype came up a few times. J is TRBJ1-4 and V is TRBV11-2; possible D gene TRBD1, 6 bases. The germline V and J ends were trimmed by 1 base and 8 bases, with 14 bases remaining between them. The CDR3 sequence is 15 residues long. Germline V gene sequence: CDR1 SGHAT, CDR2 FQNNGV. CDR3 amino acids: CASSLAAGVWEKLFF. For the CDR3, the DNA is TGTGCCAGCAGCTTAGCGGCAGGGGTATGGGAAAAACTGTTTTTT. The variable domain in full, completed from reference TRBV11-2 and TRBJ1-4, reads EAGVAQSPRYKIIEKRQSVAFWCNPISGHATLYWYQQILGQGPKLLIQFQNNGVVDDSQLPKDRFSAERLKGVDSTLKIQPAKLEDSAVYLCASSLAAGVWEKLFFGSGTQLSVL.

This chain connects TRBV7-8 to TRBJ2-2, with TRBD1 as a possible D gene (5 bases). CDR1 SGHVS and CDR2 FQNEAQ come from the germline V gene. The CDR3 consists of 16 residues. Trimming took 5 bases from V and 0 from J, leaving 13 bases between them. CDR3 in DNA: TGTGCCAGCAGCACCTCGGCAGGGTCGAACACCGGGGAGCTGTTTTTT. Its translation: CASSTSAGSNTGELFF.

This clonotype was observed at least ten times. The genes are TRBV27 and TRBJ2-3, with no clear D. This CDR3 is 13 amino acids long. V dropped 0 bases and J dropped 5 bases, with 6 bases sitting between them. Germline assignment: CDR1 MNHEY and CDR2 SMNVEV (reference sequence). This CDR3 is CASSLSLLDTQYF. As DNA, the CDR3 is TGTGCCAGCAGTTTATCGTTGTTAGATACGCAGTATTTT.

This clonotype has more than one count but fewer than ten. V is TRBV6-4 and J is TRBJ2-3; possibly TRBD1 or TRBD2 for D (6 bases each). CDR3 length equals 14 residues. Trimming removed 8 bases from V and 0 bases from J, with 12 bases in between. CDR1 is MRHNA and CDR2 is SNTAGT in the germline V gene. Here the CDR3 reads CASAKGGSTDTQYF. The CDR3 DNA reads TGTGCCAGCGCGAAGGGGGGAAGCACAGATACGCAGTATTTT.

This clonotype was recorded a few times. J is TRBJ1-2 and V is TRBV6-5; 10 positions agree with TRBD1. Per germline, CDR1 MNHEY and CDR2 SVGAGI. The CDR3 has 15 residues. The ends lost 2 bases at V and 5 bases at J; junction bases unmatched: 5. DNA for the CDR3: TGTGCCAGCAGTTACGGGACAGGGGATTTATATGGCTACACCTTC. This codes for CASSYGTGDLYGYTF.

This clonotype was seen only a few times. This rearrangement joins TRBV20-1 to TRBJ1-1; TRBD1 agrees at 9 bases. The CDR3 extends over 12 amino acids. Germline V gene sequence: CDR1 DFQATT, CDR2 SNEGSKA (reference sequence). With 3 bases clipped from V and 8 bases from J, the junction kept 4 bases outside the gene matches. CDR3 in DNA: TGCAGTGCTAGGGACAGGGGTCAGGAAGCTTTCTTT. It yields the protein CSARDRGQEAFF.

This chain links TRBV7-6 with TRBJ2-5; no clear D gene. V lost 7 bases and J lost 0, with 18 bases in between. Germline lookup yields CDR1 SGHVS and CDR2 FNYEAQ. CDR3 size: 16 residues. The CDR3 nucleotides read TGTGCCAGCACCATGTTCGTCCTAGGGAACCAAGAGACCCAGTACTTC. Residues: CASTMFVLGNQETQYF. Full variable domain (rest looked up from reference TRBV7-6 and TRBJ2-5): GAGVSQSPRYKVTKRGQDVALRCDPISGHVSLYWYRQALGQGPEFLTYFNYEAQQDKSGLPNDRFSAERPEGSISTLTIQRTEQRDSAMYRCASTMFVLGNQETQYFGPGTRLLVL.

This clonotype was seen a few times. The rearrangement uses TRBV10-3 and TRBJ2-1, with TRBD2 matching 13 bases. Germline CDR1 is ENHRY and CDR2 is SYGVKD. After removal of 8 bases from V and 7 bases from J, the junction contained 11 bases not matched to a gene. The CDR3 loop spans 16 amino acids. The CDR3 loop reads CAIRTGLAGALNEQFF. CDR3 coding DNA: TGTGCCATCCGAACCGGACTAGCGGGAGCCCTGAATGAGCAGTTCTTC.

This clonotype has more than one count but fewer than ten. The V gene is TRBV25-1, the J gene TRBJ2-1; TRBD1 aligns across 9 bases. Germline values: CDR1 MGHDK, CDR2 SYGVNS. This CDR3 has 14 amino acids. The junction had 8 bases not matched to a gene; V was cut back by 7 bases and J by 7 bases. In DNA, the CDR3 is TGTGCCAGCACCAGTCCCGGGACAGGGAATGAGCAGTTCTTC. Translated: CASTSPGTGNEQFF.

The rearrangement uses TRBV30 and TRBJ1-5; D gene uncertain. The CDR3 sequence is 13 residues long. V was trimmed by 5 bases and J by 0 bases, leaving 8 bases between them. Germline V CDR1 and CDR2: GTSNPN, SVGIG (reference sequence). The CDR3 bases are TGTGCCTGGGGAAGGAGTAGCAATCAGCCCCAGCATTTT. Protein product: CAWGRSSNQPQHF.

The V gene is TRBV6-1, the J gene TRBJ2-6; 7 bases line up with TRBD2. This CDR3 region has 17 residues. Germline lookup yields CDR1 MNHNS and CDR2 SASEGT. Trimming at V came to 7 bases and at J to 2 bases, leaving 11 bases not matched to a gene. The chain's CDR3 is CASNFHYAGAGANVLTF. The CDR3 region has the DNA TGTGCCAGCAACTTCCACTACGCGGGGGCTGGGGCCAACGTCCTGACTTTC.